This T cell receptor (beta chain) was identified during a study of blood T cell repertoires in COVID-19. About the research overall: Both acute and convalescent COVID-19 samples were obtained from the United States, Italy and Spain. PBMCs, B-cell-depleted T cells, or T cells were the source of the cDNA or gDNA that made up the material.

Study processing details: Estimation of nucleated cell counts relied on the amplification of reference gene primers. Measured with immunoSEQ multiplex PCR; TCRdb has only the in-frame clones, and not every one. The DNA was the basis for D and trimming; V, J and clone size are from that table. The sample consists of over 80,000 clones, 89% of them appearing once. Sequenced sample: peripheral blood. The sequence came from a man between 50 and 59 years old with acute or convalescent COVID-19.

Here the CDR3 reads CASSIGYGTNYEQYV. CDR3 sequence (DNA): TGTGCCAGTAGTATAGGGTATGGCACGAACTACGAGCAGTACGTC. This chain uses TRBV19 with TRBJ2-7; D not certain. The germline V gene has CDR1 LNHDA and CDR2 SQIVND (reference sequence). V gave up 1 base and J gave up 3 bases, with 13 bases separating them. This CDR3 has 15 amino acids.